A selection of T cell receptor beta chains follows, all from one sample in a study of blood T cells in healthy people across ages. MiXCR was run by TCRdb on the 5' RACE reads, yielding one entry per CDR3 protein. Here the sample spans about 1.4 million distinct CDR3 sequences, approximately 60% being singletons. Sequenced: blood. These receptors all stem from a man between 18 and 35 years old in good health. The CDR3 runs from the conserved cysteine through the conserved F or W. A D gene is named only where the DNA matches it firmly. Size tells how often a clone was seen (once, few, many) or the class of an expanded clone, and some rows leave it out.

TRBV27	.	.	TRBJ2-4	CASSSYRSLAKNIQYF	TGTGCCAGCAGTTCCTACAGAAGCCTAGCCAAAAACATTCAGTACTTC
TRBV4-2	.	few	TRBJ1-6	CASSPVTYNSPLHF	TGTGCCAGCAGCCCGGTGACCTATAATTCACCCCTCCACTTT
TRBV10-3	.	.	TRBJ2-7	CAVRGIYNEQYF	TGTGCCGTCCGGGGCATCTACAATGAGCAGTACTTC
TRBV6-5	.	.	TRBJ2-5	CASRGGLGETQYF	TGTGCCAGCAGGGGAGGATTAGGAGAGACCCAGTACTTC
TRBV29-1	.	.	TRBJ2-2	CTVGEKVGTGELFF	TGCACCGTTGGAGAGAAGGTTGGCACCGGGGAGCTGTTTTTT
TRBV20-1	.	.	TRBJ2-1	CSADKQGGGYINEQFF	TGCAGTGCTGACAAACAGGGAGGGGGCTACATCAATGAGCAGTTCTTC
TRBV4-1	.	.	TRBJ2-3	CASSQVPYTDTQYF	TGCGCCAGCAGCCAAGTTCCGTACACAGATACGCAGTATTTT
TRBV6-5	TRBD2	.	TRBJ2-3	CASSTKRGGTDTQYF	TGTGCCAGCAGTACTAAGCGGGGGGGCACAGATACGCAGTATTTT
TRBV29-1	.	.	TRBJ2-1	CSVEVGPLGELSRILIGEQFF	TGCAGCGTTGAAGTGGGTCCATTAGGGGAACTAAGTAGGATCCTAATTGGTGAGCAGTTCTTC
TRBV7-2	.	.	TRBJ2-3	CASSLVGGGAGTQYF	TGTGCCAGCAGCTTAGTGGGTGGCGGAGCAGGTACGCAGTATTTT
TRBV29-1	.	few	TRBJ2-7	CSVEFGGSYEQYF	TGCAGCGTTGAATTCGGAGGATCCTACGAGCAGTACTTC
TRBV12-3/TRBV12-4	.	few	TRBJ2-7	CASSLGAVNEQYF	TGTGCCAGCAGTTTGGGGGCGGTCAACGAGCAGTACTTC
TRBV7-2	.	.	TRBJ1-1	CASSLAATGIGEAFF	TGTGCCAGCAGCTTAGCGGCAACAGGGATTGGTGAAGCTTTCTTT
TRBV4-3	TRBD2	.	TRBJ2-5	CASSQDSVGAGGRKETQYF	TGCGCCAGCAGCCAAGATAGCGTTGGAGCGGGGGGCAGAAAAGAGACCCAGTACTTC
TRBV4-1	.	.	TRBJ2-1	CASSGTGSSYNEQFF	TGCGCCAGCAGCGGTACCGGAAGCTCCTACAATGAGCAGTTCTTC
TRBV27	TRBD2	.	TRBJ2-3	CASSYLAGQVTDTQYF	TGTGCCAGCAGTTATCTAGCGGGCCAAGTCACAGATACGCAGTATTTT
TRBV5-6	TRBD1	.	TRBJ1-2	CASSWQGGGYTF	TGTGCCAGCAGCTGGCAGGGGGGTGGCTACACCTTC
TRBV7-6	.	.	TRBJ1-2	CASSPGHKDGYTF	TGTGCCAGCAGCCCTGGGCACAAGGATGGCTACACCTTC
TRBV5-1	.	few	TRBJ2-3	CASSGEASGTDTQYF	TGCGCCAGCAGTGGCGAGGCTAGCGGCACAGATACGCAGTATTTT
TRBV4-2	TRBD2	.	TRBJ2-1	CASKRERAGVDEQFF	TGTGCCAGCAAGAGGGAGAGGGCGGGAGTGGATGAGCAGTTCTTC
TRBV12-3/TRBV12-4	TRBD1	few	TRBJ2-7	CASRTYEGAEYF	TGTGCCAGCAGGACATATGAGGGGGCCGAGTACTTC
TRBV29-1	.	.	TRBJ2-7	CSVVRDTYEQYF	TGCAGCGTTGTACGGGACACCTACGAGCAGTACTTC
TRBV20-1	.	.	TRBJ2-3	CSAWGGGTDTQYF	TGCAGTGCTTGGGGGGGCGGCACAGATACGCAGTATTTT
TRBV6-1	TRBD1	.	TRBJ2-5	CASSRGTGRVETQYF	TGTGCCAGCAGCCGAGGGACAGGACGCGTAGAGACCCAGTACTTC
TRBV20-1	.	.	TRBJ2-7	CSAIMTDYNEQYF	TGCAGTGCTATAATGACAGATTACAATGAGCAGTACTTC
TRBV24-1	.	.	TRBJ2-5	CATSDPSTLGVQYF	TGTGCCACCAGTGATCCCTCTACCCTTGGCGTGCAGTACTTC
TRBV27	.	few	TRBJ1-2	CASSFRAGRVYGYTF	TGTGCCAGCAGTTTTAGGGCAGGAAGGGTCTATGGCTACACCTTC
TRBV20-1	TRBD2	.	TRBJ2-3	CSARGNPLSGAPLADTQYF	TGCAGTGCTAGAGGAAACCCTCTTAGCGGGGCTCCCCTTGCAGATACGCAGTATTTT
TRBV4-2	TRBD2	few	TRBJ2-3	CASSQMISGSVADTQYF	TGTGCCAGCAGCCAAATGATTAGCGGGAGTGTGGCAGATACGCAGTATTTT
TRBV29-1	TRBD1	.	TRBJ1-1	CSVETTGGGTEAFF	TGCAGCGTTGAAACAACAGGGGGCGGCACTGAAGCTTTCTTT
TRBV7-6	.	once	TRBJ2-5	CASSDYGETQYF	TGTGCCAGCAGTGACTATGGAGAGACCCAGTACTTC
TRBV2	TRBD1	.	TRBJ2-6	CASLRDRGLGANVLTF	TGTGCCAGCCTCCGGGACAGGGGGCTTGGGGCCAACGTCCTGACTTTC
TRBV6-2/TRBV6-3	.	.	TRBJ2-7	CASSYRGGSYSYEQYF	TGTGCCAGCAGTTACCGGGGCGGATCTTATTCCTACGAGCAGTACTTC
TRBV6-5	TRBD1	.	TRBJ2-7	CASSYRSDRGPHYEQYF	TGTGCCAGCAGTTACCGTTCCGACAGGGGTCCCCACTACGAGCAGTACTTC
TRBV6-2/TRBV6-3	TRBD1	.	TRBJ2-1	CASRTGVSYNEQFF	TGTGCCAGCAGGACAGGGGTGTCCTACAATGAGCAGTTCTTC
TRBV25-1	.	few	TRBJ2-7	CASSLQPGEQYF	TGTGCCAGCAGTCTCCAGCCGGGCGAGCAGTACTTC
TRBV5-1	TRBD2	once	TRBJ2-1	CASSSRTGDGLAGYEQFF	TGCGCCAGCAGCTCCCGGACAGGGGACGGACTAGCGGGATATGAGCAGTTCTTC
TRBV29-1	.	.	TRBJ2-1	CSVVVGGGGEQFF	TGCAGCGTTGTAGTAGGAGGCGGCGGAGAGCAGTTCTTC
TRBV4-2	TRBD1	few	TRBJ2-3	CASSVTGNTDTQYF	TGTGCCAGCAGCGTGACAGGGAACACAGATACGCAGTATTTT
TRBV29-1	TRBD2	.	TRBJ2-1	CSVGVAGDEQFF	TGCAGCGTTGGAGTTGCGGGGGATGAGCAGTTCTTC
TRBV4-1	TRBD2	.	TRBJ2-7	CASSQEEGVAGNYEQYF	TGCGCCAGCAGCCAAGAAGAAGGGGTAGCGGGAAACTACGAGCAGTACTTC
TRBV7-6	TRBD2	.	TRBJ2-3	CASRIGAGPPEITDTQYF	TGTGCCAGCAGAATCGGAGCGGGACCGCCTGAAATCACAGATACGCAGTATTTT
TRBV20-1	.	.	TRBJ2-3	CSAPTSRATDTQYF	TGCAGCGCTCCGACTAGTAGGGCCACAGATACGCAGTATTTT
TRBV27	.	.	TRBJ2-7	CASRLSRSEQYF	TGTGCCAGCAGGTTATCCAGGAGTGAGCAGTACTTC
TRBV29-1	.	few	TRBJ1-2	CSVDIVRGTSKGYGYTF	TGCAGCGTTGATATCGTCCGGGGGACGTCTAAGGGGTATGGCTACACCTTC
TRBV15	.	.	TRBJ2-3	CATSRDARGDTQYF	TGTGCCACTAGCAGAGATGCCAGAGGCGATACGCAGTATTTT
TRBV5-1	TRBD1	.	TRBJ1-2	CASSYAGTGDDGYTF	TGCGCCAGCAGCTACGCCGGGACAGGGGACGATGGCTACACCTTC
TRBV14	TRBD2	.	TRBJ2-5	CASSQRAGLVETQYF	TGTGCCAGCAGCCAAAGAGCGGGACTAGTAGAGACCCAGTACTTC
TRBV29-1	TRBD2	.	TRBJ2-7	CSAPSGSRHQQYF	TGCAGCGCTCCGAGCGGGAGCCGCCATCAGCAGTACTTC
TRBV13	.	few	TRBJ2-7	CASSLRPGEQYF	TGTGCCAGCAGCTTGCGGCCGGGGGAGCAGTACTTC
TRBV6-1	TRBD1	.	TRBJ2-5	CASSETPTGIETQYF	TGTGCCAGCAGTGAAACCCCGACAGGGATAGAGACCCAGTACTTC
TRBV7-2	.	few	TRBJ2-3	CASSSDWSTDTQYF	TGTGCCAGCAGCTCGGACTGGAGCACAGATACGCAGTATTTT
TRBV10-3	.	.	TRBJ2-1	CAIRLSQVGGTPSYNEQFF	TGTGCCATCAGACTATCCCAGGTCGGCGGGACACCCTCCTACAATGAGCAGTTCTTC
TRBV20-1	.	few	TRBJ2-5	CSARVWGVGETQYF	TGCAGTGCTAGAGTGTGGGGTGTTGGGGAGACCCAGTACTTC
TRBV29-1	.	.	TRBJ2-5	CSVAEGGRDVETQYF	TGCAGCGTTGCTGAAGGTGGACGGGACGTTGAGACCCAGTACTTC
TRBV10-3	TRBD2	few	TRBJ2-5	CAIKPSGGDQETQYF	TGTGCCATCAAGCCTAGCGGGGGAGACCAAGAGACCCAGTACTTC
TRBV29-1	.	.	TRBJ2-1	CSGDRRGGNEQFF	TGCAGCGGGGACAGACGGGGAGGCAATGAGCAGTTCTTC